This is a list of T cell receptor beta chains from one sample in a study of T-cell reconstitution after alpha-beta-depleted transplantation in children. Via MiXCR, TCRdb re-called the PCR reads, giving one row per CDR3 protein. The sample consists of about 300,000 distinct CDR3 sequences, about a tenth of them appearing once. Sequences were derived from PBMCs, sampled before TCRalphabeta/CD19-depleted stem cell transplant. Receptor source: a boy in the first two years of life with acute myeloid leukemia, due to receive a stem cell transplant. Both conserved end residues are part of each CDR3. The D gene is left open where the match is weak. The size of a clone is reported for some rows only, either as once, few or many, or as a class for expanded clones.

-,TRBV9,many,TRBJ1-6,TGTGCCAGCAGCGGATACTATAATTCACCCCTCCACTTT,CASSGYYNSPLHF
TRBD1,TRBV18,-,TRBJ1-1,TGTGCCAGCTCACCTAACAGGGGGACGAACACTGAAGCTTTCTTT,CASSPNRGTNTEAFF
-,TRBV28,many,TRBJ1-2,TGTGCCAGCAGCTTTGTCCTCGTAAGGCATGGCTACACCTTC,CASSFVLVRHGYTF
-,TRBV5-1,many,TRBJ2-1,TGCGCCAGCAGCTTGGAACCCGCTAGCTCCCTCTACAATGAGCAGTTCTTC,CASSLEPASSLYNEQFF
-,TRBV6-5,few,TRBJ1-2,TGTGCCAGCAGTTACAATGGGCAGGGGTGGGTTAACTATGGCTACACCTTC,CASSYNGQGWVNYGYTF
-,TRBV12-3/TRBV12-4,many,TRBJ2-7,TGTGCCAGCAGTCCCCCGGCCGTCGGGGTCCCCTACGAGCAGTACTTC,CASSPPAVGVPYEQYF
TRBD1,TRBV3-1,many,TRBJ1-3,TGTGCCAGCAGCCAAGACCGGGGGACAGGAATTGGAAACACCATATATTTT,CASSQDRGTGIGNTIYF
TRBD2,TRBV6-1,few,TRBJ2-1,TGTGCCAGCAGCATCGACAGGTCAGGACTAGCGGGAGTCAATGAGCAGTTCTTC,CASSIDRSGLAGVNEQFF
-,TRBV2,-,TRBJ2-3,TGTGCCAGCAGTGAAGGCGGGTTTGATACGCAGTATTTT,CASSEGGFDTQYF
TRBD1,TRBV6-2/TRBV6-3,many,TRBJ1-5,TGTGCCAGCAGCTCGGGACAGGGGAATCAGCCCCAGCATTTT,CASSSGQGNQPQHF
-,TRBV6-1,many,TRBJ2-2,TGTGCCAGCAGTGTTACAGGTCTGGGTAACACCGGGGAGCTGTTTTTT,CASSVTGLGNTGELFF
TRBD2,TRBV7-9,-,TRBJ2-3,TGTGCCAGCAGATCCGGGACTAAAATCACAGATACGCAGTATTTT,CASRSGTKITDTQYF
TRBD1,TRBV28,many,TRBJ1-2,TGTGCCAGCAGTTTATCCAGGGGGCGTGGCTACACCTTC,CASSLSRGRGYTF
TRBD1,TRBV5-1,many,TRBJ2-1,TGCGCCAGCAGCTCCCCGGGACAGAAGAATGAGCAGTTCTTC,CASSSPGQKNEQFF
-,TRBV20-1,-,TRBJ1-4,TGCAGTGCCCTTAAGGGGGAAAAACTGTTTTTT,CSALKGEKLFF
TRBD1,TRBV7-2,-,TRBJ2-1,TGTGCCAGCAGCAACCGGGACAGAACCTACAATGAGCAGTTCTTC,CASSNRDRTYNEQFF
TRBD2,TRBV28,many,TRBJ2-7,TGTGCCAGCAGTCGACCGTGGGGGGGCTCCTACGAGCAGTACTTC,CASSRPWGGSYEQYF
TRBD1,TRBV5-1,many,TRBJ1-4,TGCGCCACCTCGAGGGGGGACAGCGCCGAAAAACTGTTTTTT,CATSRGDSAEKLFF
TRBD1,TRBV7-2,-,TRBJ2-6,TGTGCCAGCATCCCACAGGGGGCGGTTGGGGCCAACGTCCTGACTTTC,CASIPQGAVGANVLTF
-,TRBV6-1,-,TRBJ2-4,TGTGCCAGCAGTGAAAGGGGCAGGGCCGGGATATACGGAAACATTCAGTACTTC,CASSERGRAGIYGNIQYF
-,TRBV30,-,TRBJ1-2,TGTGCCTGGAGCGGGCCCGGAGTGGCAAATGGCTACACCTTC,CAWSGPGVANGYTF
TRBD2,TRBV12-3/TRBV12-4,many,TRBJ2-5,TGTGCCAGCAGTTCCGACGGACTAGGTCCACAAGAGACCCAGTACTTC,CASSSDGLGPQETQYF
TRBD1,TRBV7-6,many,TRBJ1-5,TGTGCCAGCAGCCATCGCTGGCAGGGGGGCAATCAGCCCCAGCATTTT,CASSHRWQGGNQPQHF
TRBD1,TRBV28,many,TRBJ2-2,TGTGCCAGCAGTCCTAGGAGGACAGGGGGCCCCGGGGAGCTGTTTTTT,CASSPRRTGGPGELFF
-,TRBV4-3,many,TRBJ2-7,TGCGCCAGCAGCCAAGCCCTAGAGAGCTCCTACGAGCAGTACTTC,CASSQALESSYEQYF
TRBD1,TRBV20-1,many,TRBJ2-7,TGCAGTGCTAGAGATCGAGGGACAGGGCGGACCTACGAGCAGTACTTC,CSARDRGTGRTYEQYF
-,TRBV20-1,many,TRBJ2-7,TGCAGTGCTAGAGATAAGAGGACAGCCTTTTGGTACGAGCAGTACTTC,CSARDKRTAFWYEQYF
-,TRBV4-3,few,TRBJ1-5,TGCGCCAGCAGCCAAGAAGGAGGGGGGAGGCAGCCCCAGCATTTT,CASSQEGGGRQPQHF
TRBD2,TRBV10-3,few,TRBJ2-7,TGTGCCATCAGTGTTGGGCGGGGGACCTACGAGCAGTACTTC,CAISVGRGTYEQYF
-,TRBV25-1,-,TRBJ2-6,TGTGCCAGCAGTGGGGGAGACTACTCTGGGGCCAACGTCCTGACTTTC,CASSGGDYSGANVLTF
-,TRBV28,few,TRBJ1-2,TGTGCCAGCAGTGCATTTCCGGGACTTACTATGGGCTACACCTTC,CASSAFPGLTMGYTF
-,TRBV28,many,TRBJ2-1,TGTGCCAGCAGTTTCCGACAGTCCTACAATGAGCAGTTCTTC,CASSFRQSYNEQFF
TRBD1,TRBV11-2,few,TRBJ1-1,TGTGCCAGCAGCTTTTGGACAGGGGACACTGAAGCTTTCTTT,CASSFWTGDTEAFF
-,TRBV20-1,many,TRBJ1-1,TGCAGTGCTAGGAAAGGGGCAATGAACACTGAAGCTTTCTTT,CSARKGAMNTEAFF
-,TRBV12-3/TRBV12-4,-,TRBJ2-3,TGTGCCAGCAGTTTAGGAGATAAGTGGGGACACACAGATACGCAGTATTTT,CASSLGDKWGHTDTQYF
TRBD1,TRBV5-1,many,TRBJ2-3,TGCGCCAGCAGGGGCGGACAGGGTGCCTTGGAAGATACGCAGTATTTT,CASRGGQGALEDTQYF
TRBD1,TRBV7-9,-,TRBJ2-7,TGTGCCAGCGGCGCAGGGGGCGACGAGCAGTACTTC,CASGAGGDEQYF
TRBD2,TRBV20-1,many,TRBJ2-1,TGCAGTGCTAGACCCCTAGCGGCCCTATCCTACAATGAGCAGTTCTTC,CSARPLAALSYNEQFF
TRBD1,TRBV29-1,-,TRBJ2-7,TGCAGCGTTCTCGGGACAGAGGGCCACGAGCAGTACTTC,CSVLGTEGHEQYF
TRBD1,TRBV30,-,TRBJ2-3,TGTGCCTGGAGTAGGGCAGGGGGCTCTGATACGCAGTATTTT,CAWSRAGGSDTQYF
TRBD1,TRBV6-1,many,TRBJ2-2,TGTGCCAGCACCGGACAGGGGTTTAGTATCGGGGAGCTGTTTTTT,CASTGQGFSIGELFF
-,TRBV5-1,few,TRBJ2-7,TGCGCCAGCAGCTTGGGAGAGGGCTTCCCCTCCTACGAGCAGTACTTC,CASSLGEGFPSYEQYF
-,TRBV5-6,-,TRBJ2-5,TGTGCCAGCAGCCCCGGTTACGGTAGAGAGACCCAGTACTTC,CASSPGYGRETQYF
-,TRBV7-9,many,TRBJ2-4,TGTGCCAGCAGCTTAGGAGCGATCTCAGCCAAAAACATTCAGTACTTC,CASSLGAISAKNIQYF
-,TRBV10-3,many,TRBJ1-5,TGTGCCATCAGTGAGTCAAAGGGGATTGGCAATCAGCCCCAGCATTTT,CAISESKGIGNQPQHF
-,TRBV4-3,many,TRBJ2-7,TGCGCCAGCAGCCAAGATAGGAGGGAGCAGTACTTC,CASSQDRREQYF
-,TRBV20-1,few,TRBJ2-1,TGCAGTGCTAGAGATGTTGAGCTACCCTACAATGAGCAGTTCTTC,CSARDVELPYNEQFF
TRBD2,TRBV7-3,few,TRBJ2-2,TGTGCCAGCAGCCCCGGACTAGCGGGAGGGGGAACCGGGGAGCTGTTTTTT,CASSPGLAGGGTGELFF
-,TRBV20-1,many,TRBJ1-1,TGCAGTGCTAGAGAACAGGGTGAGGCTGAAGCTTTCTTT,CSAREQGEAEAFF